This T cell receptor beta chain was captured by sequencing in a study of T cell responses to AZD1222 COVID-19 vaccine. Looking at the study overall: Second-dose intervals of approximately 4 or approximately 12 weeks were pooled. Regarding the study as a whole: Seropositive AZD1222 recipients at baseline numbered only six or seven. A reported finding is that nearly half of spike-specific TCRs target unmutated variant regions.

Only a few counts were recorded for this clone. Its antigen remains unknown. Measured with immunoSEQ multiplex PCR; TCRdb has only the in-frame clones, and not every one. The profile shows some 140,000 clones, approximately 90% of them singletons. V lost 1 base and J 6 bases, leaving 15 bases between the germline ends. This CDR3 contains 15 residues. The germline gives CDR1 SGDLS, CDR2 YYNGEE. The material was peripheral blood, obtained on day 0 of AZD1222 vaccination. This sequence originates from an adult in good health. This rearrangement joins TRBV9 to TRBJ2-3, with D hard to call. The CDR3 loop is CASSVLTASYDTQYF. In nucleotides, the CDR3 is TGTGCCAGCAGCGTATTAACTGCCTCCTACGATACGCAGTATTTT. The full variable domain, in which reference TRBV9 and TRBJ2-3 provide the parts outside the CDR3, is DSGVTQTPKHLITATGQRVTLRCSPRSGDLSVYWYQQSLDQGLQFLIQYYNGEERAKGNILERFSAQQFPDLHSELNLSSLELGDSALYFCASSVLTASYDTQYFGPGTRLTVL.